The rows below give T cell receptor beta chains drawn from one sample of a study of prognosis after radiotherapy for stage I lung cancer. TCRdb processed the multiplex PCR reads anew with MiXCR; each CDR3 protein has one entry. The table records roughly 32,000 distinct CDR3 sequences, around 40% of them present only once. Sequencing was performed on PBMCs, taken before or after stereotactic body radiation therapy (not recorded which). The origin of the receptors is a donor older than 45 with non-small cell lung cancer. CDR3s include the opening cysteine and the closing phenylalanine or tryptophan. A D gene is named only where the DNA matches it firmly. Where a row states a size, it is once, few, many or the class of an expanded clone; other rows omit it.

len: 14; v_gene: TRBV29-1; abundance: many; j_gene: TRBJ1-1; d_gene: .; CDR3nt: TGCAGCGTTGTACAGGCCCTCGGGGGCACTGAAGCTTTCTTT; CDR3aa: CSVVQALGGTEAFF
len: 16; v_gene: TRBV5-6; abundance: many; j_gene: TRBJ2-2; d_gene: .; CDR3nt: TGTGCCAGCAGCTTGGGGCCAGACCCGAACACCGGGGAGCTGTTTTTT; CDR3aa: CASSLGPDPNTGELFF
len: 15; v_gene: TRBV7-9; abundance: many; j_gene: TRBJ1-2; d_gene: TRBD1; CDR3nt: TGTGCCAGCAGCCCATTAGGGGGCGCGGTATCGGGCTACACCTTC; CDR3aa: CASSPLGGAVSGYTF
len: 15; v_gene: TRBV6-5; abundance: many; j_gene: TRBJ2-1; d_gene: TRBD1; CDR3nt: TGTGCCAGCAGTTACTCGGGACAGGCCAGAAAAGGGCAGTTCTTC; CDR3aa: CASSYSGQARKGQFF
len: 15; v_gene: TRBV6-1; abundance: .; j_gene: TRBJ2-7; d_gene: .; CDR3nt: TGTGCCAGCAGCCCGCGTGGGCAGGAGTCCTACGAGCAGTACTTC; CDR3aa: CASSPRGQESYEQYF
len: 15; v_gene: TRBV11-2; abundance: many; j_gene: TRBJ1-6; d_gene: TRBD1; CDR3nt: TGTGCCAGCAGCTATTCGGGACAGTCTAATTCACCCCTCCACTTT; CDR3aa: CASSYSGQSNSPLHF
len: 15; v_gene: TRBV19; abundance: .; j_gene: TRBJ1-5; d_gene: .; CDR3nt: TGTGCCATCCACACAGGCATAACTTCCAATCAGCCCCAGCATTTT; CDR3aa: CAIHTGITSNQPQHF
len: 14; v_gene: TRBV30; abundance: many; j_gene: TRBJ2-5; d_gene: TRBD2; CDR3nt: TGTGCCTGGAATCGTGGGGGGGGGAGTCAGACCCAGTACTTC; CDR3aa: CAWNRGGGSQTQYF
len: 17; v_gene: TRBV19; abundance: .; j_gene: TRBJ2-4; d_gene: .; CDR3nt: TGTGCCAGTAGTATAGGGTTCGGCCCTCTAGCCAAAAACATTCAGTACTTC; CDR3aa: CASSIGFGPLAKNIQYF
len: 19; v_gene: TRBV10-2; abundance: .; j_gene: TRBJ2-6; d_gene: .; CDR3nt: TGCGCCAGCAGTGACTCAACCACGACACAGGGTGCCGGGGCCAACGTCCTGACTTTC; CDR3aa: CASSDSTTTQGAGANVLTF
len: 15; v_gene: TRBV6-4; abundance: large; j_gene: TRBJ2-3; d_gene: TRBD1; CDR3nt: TGTGCCAGCAGCCCGACAGGGGCCGGTACCGATACGCAGTATTTT; CDR3aa: CASSPTGAGTDTQYF
len: 15; v_gene: TRBV12-3/TRBV12-4; abundance: many; j_gene: TRBJ2-1; d_gene: .; CDR3nt: TGTGCCAGCAGCCCCGCCAGGGGGGCCTACAATGAGCAGTTCTTC; CDR3aa: CASSPARGAYNEQFF
len: 16; v_gene: TRBV2; abundance: many; j_gene: TRBJ1-4; d_gene: .; CDR3nt: TGTGCCAGCAGTGAAGTTTCCGGGCAGAGGGGTGAAAAACTGTTTTTT; CDR3aa: CASSEVSGQRGEKLFF
len: 15; v_gene: TRBV5-1; abundance: .; j_gene: TRBJ2-1; d_gene: .; CDR3nt: TGCGCCAGCAGCTTGGAAAGGGGGGGGGGGGGTGAGCAGTTCTTC; CDR3aa: CASSLERGGGGEQFF
len: 15; v_gene: TRBV7-6; abundance: many; j_gene: TRBJ2-7; d_gene: TRBD2; CDR3nt: TGTGCCAGCAGCTTGGCGACTAGCGGACCCTACGAGCAGTACTTC; CDR3aa: CASSLATSGPYEQYF
len: 13; v_gene: TRBV2; abundance: once; j_gene: TRBJ2-7; d_gene: .; CDR3nt: TGTGCCAGCATGTGGGTGGGGTCCTACGAGCAGTACTTC; CDR3aa: CASMWVGSYEQYF
len: 16; v_gene: TRBV3-1; abundance: many; j_gene: TRBJ1-2; d_gene: .; CDR3nt: TGTGCCAGCAGCCCCTTTGGGCAAATTTCTAACTATGGCTACACCTTC; CDR3aa: CASSPFGQISNYGYTF
len: 12; v_gene: TRBV28; abundance: many; j_gene: TRBJ2-3; d_gene: .; CDR3nt: TGTGCCAGCAGTGCTAGCACAGATACGCAGTATTTT; CDR3aa: CASSASTDTQYF
len: 12; v_gene: TRBV2; abundance: .; j_gene: TRBJ1-5; d_gene: .; CDR3nt: TGTGCCAGCGCAGGGGAAAGTCAGCCCCAGCATTTT; CDR3aa: CASAGESQPQHF
len: 11; v_gene: TRBV2; abundance: once; j_gene: TRBJ1-2; d_gene: .; CDR3nt: TGTGCCAGAGGACAACACTATGGCTACACCTTC; CDR3aa: CARGQHYGYTF
len: 16; v_gene: TRBV6-1; abundance: many; j_gene: TRBJ2-5; d_gene: .; CDR3nt: TGTGCCAGCAGTGAAGGTGTGGGTGTCGTCACAGAGACCCAGTACTTC; CDR3aa: CASSEGVGVVTETQYF
len: 13; v_gene: TRBV29-1; abundance: many; j_gene: TRBJ2-6; d_gene: .; CDR3nt: TGCAGCGTTGAAGTCTCTGGGGCCAACGTCCTGACTTTC; CDR3aa: CSVEVSGANVLTF
len: 16; v_gene: TRBV5-1; abundance: .; j_gene: TRBJ1-4; d_gene: TRBD1; CDR3nt: TGCGCCAGCAGCTTGGGACAGGGGGCGACTATTGAAAAACTGTTTTTT; CDR3aa: CASSLGQGATIEKLFF
len: 17; v_gene: TRBV7-9; abundance: many; j_gene: TRBJ2-6; d_gene: TRBD1; CDR3nt: TGTGCCAGCAGCCACCGGGACAGGGTTTCTGGGGCCAACGTCCTGACTTTC; CDR3aa: CASSHRDRVSGANVLTF
len: 16; v_gene: TRBV6-2/TRBV6-3; abundance: .; j_gene: TRBJ2-1; d_gene: TRBD2; CDR3nt: TGTGCCAGCAGCTCAGGACTAGCGGGAGGTACTTTTGAGCAGTTCTTC; CDR3aa: CASSSGLAGGTFEQFF
len: 15; v_gene: TRBV6-4; abundance: many; j_gene: TRBJ1-1; d_gene: .; CDR3nt: TGTGCCAGCATGGCTTTGGTTAGGGGAGACACTGAAGCTTTCTTT; CDR3aa: CASMALVRGDTEAFF
len: 13; v_gene: TRBV6-4; abundance: many; j_gene: TRBJ1-1; d_gene: .; CDR3nt: TGTGCCACCCATCCGCCGCTGAACACTGAAGCTTTCTTT; CDR3aa: CATHPPLNTEAFF
len: 16; v_gene: TRBV6-1; abundance: .; j_gene: TRBJ1-5; d_gene: .; CDR3nt: TGTGCCAGCAGTAATCTACCGGTACAGGTGGCTCAGCCCCAGCATTTT; CDR3aa: CASSNLPVQVAQPQHF
len: 12; v_gene: TRBV27; abundance: medium-sized; j_gene: TRBJ1-1; d_gene: TRBD1; CDR3nt: TGTGCCAGCAGTTCGACAGGGGGTGAAGCTTTCTTT; CDR3aa: CASSSTGGEAFF
len: 15; v_gene: TRBV28; abundance: .; j_gene: TRBJ2-3; d_gene: .; CDR3nt: TGTGCCAGCAGTCCCCCCGAGCGGAACCGAGATACGCAGTATTTT; CDR3aa: CASSPPERNRDTQYF
len: 14; v_gene: TRBV5-1; abundance: many; j_gene: TRBJ1-2; d_gene: .; CDR3nt: TGCGCCAGCAGCCCCCGTTCGGCGGAAGATGGCTACACCTTC; CDR3aa: CASSPRSAEDGYTF
len: 14; v_gene: TRBV27; abundance: many; j_gene: TRBJ2-1; d_gene: TRBD2; CDR3nt: TGTGCCAGCAGTTCTCAGCGGGAGAACGGTGAGCAGTTCTTC; CDR3aa: CASSSQRENGEQFF
len: 17; v_gene: TRBV6-2/TRBV6-3; abundance: .; j_gene: TRBJ2-6; d_gene: TRBD2; CDR3nt: TGTGCCAGCGGTGGGACTAACGGCACGGCTGGGGCCAACGTCCTGACTTTC; CDR3aa: CASGGTNGTAGANVLTF
len: 14; v_gene: TRBV6-1; abundance: many; j_gene: TRBJ1-2; d_gene: .; CDR3nt: TGTGCCAGCCTCCATTTGGTGACGAGGGAAGGCTACACCTTC; CDR3aa: CASLHLVTREGYTF
len: 12; v_gene: TRBV30; abundance: .; j_gene: TRBJ1-1; d_gene: .; CDR3nt: TGTGCCTGGAGTAAGATGAACACTGAAGCTTTCTTT; CDR3aa: CAWSKMNTEAFF
len: 21; v_gene: TRBV27; abundance: once; j_gene: TRBJ2-6; d_gene: .; CDR3nt: TGTGCCAGCAGTTCCCTATGGGCCTTCGGGGGTCCCAGTTCTGGGGCAAACGTCCTGAATTTC; CDR3aa: CASSSLWAFGGPSSGANVLNF
len: 13; v_gene: TRBV12-3/TRBV12-4; abundance: many; j_gene: TRBJ1-1; d_gene: .; CDR3nt: TGTGCCAGCAGTTTGTCAGGGGAGGCTGAAGCTTTCTTT; CDR3aa: CASSLSGEAEAFF
len: 13; v_gene: TRBV7-3; abundance: many; j_gene: TRBJ2-1; d_gene: .; CDR3nt: TGTGCCAGCAGCGAGGTAGCAGGCAATGAGCAGTTCTTC; CDR3aa: CASSEVAGNEQFF
len: 17; v_gene: TRBV28; abundance: .; j_gene: TRBJ2-1; d_gene: TRBD2; CDR3nt: TGTGCCAGCAGTTCACCCTTCGGACTAGCGGGTGGAAATGAGCAGTTCTTC; CDR3aa: CASSSPFGLAGGNEQFF
len: 15; v_gene: TRBV2; abundance: many; j_gene: TRBJ2-2; d_gene: .; CDR3nt: TGTGCCAGCAGCCTAAGGGGGGTTCAGGCCGGGGAGCTGTTTTTT; CDR3aa: CASSLRGVQAGELFF
len: 13; v_gene: TRBV7-9; abundance: once; j_gene: TRBJ2-7; d_gene: .; CDR3nt: TGTGCCAGCAGCTTTGACAGCTCCTACGAGCAGTACTTC; CDR3aa: CASSFDSSYEQYF
len: 19; v_gene: TRBV6-9; abundance: .; j_gene: TRBJ1-2; d_gene: TRBD1; CDR3nt: TGTTTCAGCAGTTACTTCTACCGGGACAGGGGGCAGAAGGACTATGGCTACACCTTC; CDR3aa: CFSSYFYRDRGQKDYGYTF
len: 13; v_gene: TRBV12-3/TRBV12-4; abundance: many; j_gene: TRBJ2-7; d_gene: TRBD1; CDR3nt: TGTGCCAGCAGTTTGACAGGGGCGGGCGAGCAGTACTTC; CDR3aa: CASSLTGAGEQYF
len: 15; v_gene: TRBV27; abundance: once; j_gene: TRBJ2-5; d_gene: TRBD2; CDR3nt: TGTGCCAGCAGTCCCACCCCCTGGACTAGTGAGACCCAGTACTTC; CDR3aa: CASSPTPWTSETQYF
len: 14; v_gene: TRBV7-3; abundance: many; j_gene: TRBJ2-2; d_gene: .; CDR3nt: TGTGCCAGCAGCCCCGGGACAAACACCGGGGAGCTGTTTTTT; CDR3aa: CASSPGTNTGELFF
len: 13; v_gene: TRBV19; abundance: .; j_gene: TRBJ1-2; d_gene: .; CDR3nt: TGTGCCAGTAGTATGGGGCCCAGCTATGGCTACACCTTC; CDR3aa: CASSMGPSYGYTF
len: 16; v_gene: TRBV24-1; abundance: .; j_gene: TRBJ2-1; d_gene: TRBD1; CDR3nt: TGTGCCACCAGAAACAGGGGCCGCTTCTCCTACAATGAGCAGTTCTTC; CDR3aa: CATRNRGRFSYNEQFF
len: 11; v_gene: TRBV3-1; abundance: many; j_gene: TRBJ2-3; d_gene: .; CDR3nt: TGTGCCAGCAGGGGGGCCGATACGCAGTATTTT; CDR3aa: CASRGADTQYF